The T cell receptor beta chain under discussion was sequenced for a study of human T cells and chemical hapten exposure. Study details: Diphenylcyclopropenone was administered weekly to the scalp of patients throughout the roughly 22-week study.

Sample time point: patch test 3, about 24 weeks after DPC sensitization. Documented treatment: therapeutic diphenylcyclopropenone sensitization with weekly scalp DPC. Unfractionated whole blood yielded the extracted total RNA. Each CDR3 protein gets one entry after TCRdb re-called the RACE reads with MiXCR. The repertoire holds fewer than 50,000 distinct CDR3 sequences, with 9.5% as singletons. The V gene's germline CDR1 is SNHLY and CDR2 FYNNEI. The CDR3 loop spans 13 amino acids. Deletions cut 7 bases from V and 2 bases from J, with 12 bases between. This chain connects TRBV2 to TRBJ2-7, with D unresolved. The receptor was isolated from a man between 50 and 59 years old with alopecia areata. Some clones in this sample may be carry-over from other donors' samples. The input for sequencing was whole blood, taken in connection with sensitization to the hapten diphenylcyclopropenone (DPC). This CDR3 is CASMKGKTYEQYF. The CDR3 DNA reads TGTGCCAGCATGAAGGGAAAAACCTACGAGCAGTACTTC.